A single sample gave rise to the 20 T cell receptor beta chains below, sequenced in a study of shared clonotypes between healthy human individuals. Naivety among CD8 cells was defined by CD45RO negativity and positive CCR7 selection, thereby excluding terminally differentiated effector memory CD45RA+ cells. The method was immunoSEQ multiplex PCR; TCRdb's version includes in-frame clones alone and lacks a portion of them. Of around 2.1 million clones detected, about 92% appear once; the ten largest clones hold roughly 1.8%. The sequencing input was naive CD8+ T cells from PBMCs. The source of these receptors is a man aged 18 to 29 in good health. Some clones in this sample may be carry-over from other donors' samples.

V and J are TRBV4-1 and TRBJ2-7, with D possibly TRBD2 on 5 matching bases. CDR3 length equals 12 residues. V was clipped by 4 bases and J by 5 bases, with 9 bases between them. The V gene's germline CDR1 is MGHRA and CDR2 YSYEKL. CDR3 loop: CASSRGLNEQYF. The DNA for the CDR3 is TGCGCCAGCAGCCGCGGACTGAACGAGCAGTACTTC.

This chain uses TRBV5-4 with TRBJ1-2, with D perhaps TRBD1 (6 bases). The CDR3 is 16 amino acids. From germline, CDR1 is SGHNT and CDR2 YYREEE (reference sequence). The V and J ends lost 4 bases and 6 bases respectively, with 22 bases between them. The CDR3 is CASSPSAGVMLDGYTF. The CDR3 coding sequence is TGTGCCAGCAGCCCGTCCGCAGGGGTAATGCTTGATGGCTACACCTTC. The full variable domain, completed using reference TRBV5-4 and TRBJ1-2, is ETGVTQSPTHLIKTRGQQVTLRCSSQSGHNTVSWYQQALGQGPQFIFQYYREEENGRGNFPPRFSGLQFPNYSSELNVNALELDDSALYLCASSPSAGVMLDGYTFGSGTRLTVV.

V gene TRBV9 combines with J gene TRBJ1-3; 7 bases map to TRBD1. The V and J ends lost 7 bases and 2 bases, in that order; junction bases with no gene match: 9. This CDR3 comprises 15 residues. Germline CDR1 SGDLS, CDR2 YYNGEE. For the CDR3, the DNA is TGTGCCAGCGCGAGATACACAGGGGCTGGAAACACCATATATTTT. It codes for CASARYTGAGNTIYF.

J is TRBJ2-3 and V is TRBV7-3; D gene ambiguous. The CDR3 covers 15 residues. From germline, CDR1 is SGHTA and CDR2 FQGTGA. Trimming stripped 0 bases from V and 5 bases from J, with 12 bases between. CDR3 sequence: CASSLTFALQDTQYF. CDR3 coding DNA: TGTGCCAGCAGCTTAACTTTTGCACTCCAAGATACGCAGTATTTT. Full variable domain (missing parts from reference TRBV7-3 and TRBJ2-3): GAGVSQTPSNKVTEKGKYVELRCDPISGHTALYWYRQSLGQGPEFLIYFQGTGAADDSGLPNDRFFAVRPEGSVSTLKIQRTERGDSAVYLCASSLTFALQDTQYFGPGTRLTVL.

CDR3 protein: CASSRDSPSYEQYF. For the CDR3, the DNA is TGTGCCAGCTCCCGGGACAGCCCCTCCTACGAGCAGTACTTC. The chain has TRBV18 and TRBJ2-7; 7 nucleotides line up with TRBD1. The germline gives CDR1 KGHSH, CDR2 LQKENI. The CDR3 has 14 residues. Trimming at V came to 6 bases and at J to 0 bases, leaving 5 bases not matched to a gene.

The CDR3 here is CASTPRGENTEAFF. In DNA, the CDR3 is TGTGCCAGCACCCCGAGGGGGGAAAACACTGAAGCTTTCTTT. The chain recombines TRBV6-5 with TRBJ1-1; weak D call: TRBD1 (6 bases). V lost 7 bases and J lost 2, with 14 bases in between. Germline loops: CDR1 MNHEY, CDR2 SVGAGI. The CDR3 spans 14 residues.

This clone appeared a single time. This rearrangement joins TRBV29-1 to TRBJ2-7; TRBD2 is a possible D gene (6 bases). Germline CDR1 reads SQVTM; CDR2 reads ANQGSEA. V gave up 4 bases and J gave up 4 bases, with 17 bases separating them. The CDR3 totals 14 residues. CDR3 residues: CSVGPRDSTYEQYF. CDR3 nucleotides: TGCAGCGTTGGACCCCGGGACTCGACGTACGAGCAGTACTTC.

This clone was counted once. The same CDR3 is also encoded by other DNA sequences in this sample. V is TRBV29-1 and J is TRBJ2-4; D unclear. Germline values: CDR1 SQVTM, CDR2 ANQGSEA. Trimming took off 3 bases at V and 0 bases at J, with 12 bases between the two ends. This CDR3 has 15 amino acids. The CDR3 loop is CSVEDLGLAKNIQYF. The CDR3 nucleotides read TGCAGCGTTGAGGACCTTGGTTTAGCCAAAAACATTCAGTACTTC.

This rearrangement joins TRBV6-6 to TRBJ1-4, with unresolved D. Germline CDR1 and CDR2: MNHNY and SVGAGI (reference sequence). The V end was cut by 10 bases, the J end by 3 bases, with 12 bases between. CDR3 length: 13 residues. Here the CDR3 reads CATLQDSNEKLFF. Here the CDR3 DNA reads TGTGCCACCCTCCAAGACTCTAATGAAAAACTGTTTTTT.

The rearrangement links TRBV7-8 to TRBJ2-5, with D tentatively TRBD1 or TRBD2 (6 bases each). Per the germline V gene, CDR1 is SGHVS and CDR2 is FQNEAQ. The CDR3 sequence is 17 residues long. V was cut by 0 bases and J by 5 bases, with 19 bases left in between. The CDR3 loop reads CASSLAPGGGPPETQYF. Here the CDR3 DNA reads TGTGCCAGCAGCTTAGCGCCCGGAGGGGGGCCCCCCGAGACCCAGTACTTC.

V is TRBV28 and J is TRBJ1-5; D ambiguous. V lost 3 bases, J lost 3 bases, and 9 bases lay in between. The CDR3 has 14 residues. Germline V CDR1 and CDR2: MDHEN, SYDVKM. As DNA, the CDR3 is TGTGCCAGCAGTTTCCCGGAGAACAATCAGCCCCAGCATTTT. Encoded protein: CASSFPENNQPQHF. Based on the CDR3 plus reference TRBV28 and TRBJ1-5, the full variable domain is DVKVTQSSRYLVKRTGEKVFLECVQDMDHENMFWYRQDPGLGLRLIYFSYDVKMKEKGDIPEGYSVSREKKERFSLILESASTNQTSMYLCASSFPENNQPQHFGDGTRLSIL.

The rearrangement links TRBV11-2 to TRBJ2-7; D gene ambiguous. From germline, CDR1 is SGHAT and CDR2 FQNNGV. This CDR3 has 14 residues. The V end lost 2 bases, the J end lost 2 bases, and 10 bases lay between the germline ends. DNA for the CDR3: TGTGCCAGCAGCTTAAGTGGGCTAGCCTACGAGCAGTACTTC. Amino acids: CASSLSGLAYEQYF.

On this clone: The sample contains more than one DNA sequence encoding this CDR3. The chain couples TRBV9 to TRBJ2-1; D not certain. With 0 bases removed from V and 8 bases from J, the gap between germline ends came to 3 bases. CDR3 size: 11 residues. Germline CDR1 SGDLS, CDR2 YYNGEE. CDR3 protein: CASSVGYEQFF. The CDR3 nucleotides read TGTGCCAGCAGCGTAGGTTATGAGCAGTTCTTC.

The chain has TRBV6-1 and TRBJ2-1; TRBD1 matches at 7 bases. V lost 11 bases and J lost 7; bases outside the gene matches: 11. The CDR3 length is 13 residues. The V gene's germline CDR1 is MNHNS and CDR2 SASEGT. CDR3 protein: CAATQGRMNEQFF. The CDR3 nucleotides are TGTGCCGCTACACAGGGGCGGATGAATGAGCAGTTCTTC.

The chain carries TRBV6-5 and TRBJ2-1, with D uncertain. CDR1 is MNHEY, CDR2 SVGAGI, per germline. The CDR3 sequence is 13 residues long. V was clipped by 6 bases and J by 6 bases, with 12 bases between them. The chain's CDR3 is CASRHRLINEQFF. The CDR3 DNA sequence: TGTGCCAGCAGACACAGACTGATCAATGAGCAGTTCTTC.

The V call is TRBV19, the J call TRBJ1-5, with 8 bases identical to TRBD1. CDR3 size: 12 residues. Germline V gene data show CDR1 as LNHDA and CDR2 as SQIVND (reference sequence). The V gene end was trimmed by 7 bases and the J gene end by 15 bases; junction bases not matched to a gene: 11. CDR3 coding DNA: TGTGCCAGTACCGCCCGGGACAGGCAATGGCATTTT. It encodes CASTARDRQWHF.

Turning to this clone: This CDR3 is also generated by other DNA sequences in the sample. The chain carries TRBV11-2 and TRBJ2-1; 13 nucleotides agree with TRBD2. This CDR3 is 14 amino acids long. J gave up 8 bases and V 5 bases, and 3 bases lay outside the gene matches. Germline-derived CDR1 and CDR2 are SGHAT and FQNNGV. Here the CDR3 reads CASSLTSGRDEQFF. The CDR3 DNA sequence: TGTGCCAGCAGCCTAACTAGCGGGAGGGATGAGCAGTTCTTC.

V is TRBV4-3 and J is TRBJ2-5; D might be TRBD2 (5 bases). The germline V gene encodes CDR1 LGHNA and CDR2 YSLEER. V was shortened by 3 bases and J by 4 bases, with 12 bases between the two germline ends. The length of the CDR3 is 14 residues. For the CDR3, the DNA is TGCGCCAGCAGCCAGGCCGGGGATCGAGAGACCCAGTACTTC. It specifies CASSQAGDRETQYF.

This rearrangement joins TRBV6-5 to TRBJ1-5; D is possibly TRBD1 (5 bases). The CDR3 extends over 12 amino acids. CDR1 and CDR2 (germline): MNHEY, SVGAGI. V was trimmed by 6 bases and J by 8 bases, leaving 11 bases between them. The CDR3 bases are TGTGCCAGCAGAGCCCAGGGAGAGCCCCAGCATTTT. Translation: CASRAQGEPQHF.

This chain uses TRBV6-6 with TRBJ2-2; maybe TRBD2 (6 bases). V was shortened by 2 bases and J by 6 bases, with 13 bases between the two germline ends. Germline CDR1 MNHNY, CDR2 SVGAGI (reference sequence). The CDR3 loop spans 15 amino acids. CDR3 residues: CASSYQDGGAGELFF. CDR3 coding DNA: TGTGCCAGCAGTTACCAGGACGGGGGAGCCGGGGAGCTGTTTTTT.